One T cell receptor beta chain is described in this entry. Its antigen is not identified. This sample was taken from a study of OX40 agonist ivuxolimab in advanced cancers. Whole-study results and caveats: CD4+ and CD8+ blood T cells expanded clonally by week 6 at 0.1 to 3.0 mg/kg. Patients who responded partially at 0.1-3.0 mg/kg showed clonal expansion ranking among the lowest. Also showing low normalized T-cell clonal expansion were some of the nonresponders.

Germline-derived CDR1 and CDR2 are MNHEY and SVGAGI. The length of the CDR3 is 14 residues. The V gene lost 5 bases and the J gene lost 7 bases, with 17 bases spanning the gap. Method: immunoSEQ multiplex PCR; TCRdb's copy keeps in-frame clones and lacks some. Among some 79,000 clones listed, 92% were seen once. The source of this sequence is an adult with an advanced solid tumor such as melanoma, head and neck, liver or kidney cancer. The chain employs TRBV6-5 and TRBJ1-2; D unclear. Sequences were derived from CD4+ or CD8+ T cells sorted from blood, sampled in a trial of the OX40 agonist ivuxolimab. Here the CDR3 reads CASSRTDGSGGYTF. The CDR3 bases are TGTGCCAGCAGTCGTACGGACGGCTCGGGTGGCTACACCTTC.